Below, 26 T cell receptor beta chains from the same sample are listed, as sequenced in a study of Graves' ophthalmopathy and Graves' hyperthyroidism. Amplification of the TCR beta CDR3 regions used RNA transcripts (as template). First-round RT-PCR employed HTBI primers, with a second-round multiplex PCR after it. TCRdb re-analysed the multiplex PCR reads in MiXCR, keeping a single row per CDR3 protein. The sample lists about 420,000 distinct CDR3 sequences, around a fifth seen once, with approximately 3% in the top ten. Source material: peripheral blood. Source of these receptors: a woman in her late teens or twenties with stable Graves' hyperthyroidism.

In this sample, this clonotype turned up a few times. The chain uses TRBV12-3 or TRBV12-4 and TRBJ2-5; D is perhaps TRBD1 (6 bases). The CDR3 extends over 14 amino acids. V lost 3 bases, J lost 2 bases, and 10 bases lay in between. The CDR3, as DNA: TGTGCCAGCAGTTTGGATGACAGGCAAGAGACCCAGTACTTC. Amino acids: CASSLDDRQETQYF.

This clonotype showed up many times. The chain links TRBV6-4 to TRBJ2-2, with D perhaps TRBD2 (6 bases). This CDR3 is built from 16 residues. From germline, CDR1 is MRHNA and CDR2 SNTAGT. V lost 0 bases and J 6 bases, leaving 14 bases between the germline ends. The CDR3, as DNA: TGTGCCAGCAGTGACTCTGCGGGATCCTCTGCCGGGGAGCTGTTTTTT. It encodes CASSDSAGSSAGELFF.

Ten or more counts support this clonotype. The CDR3 region has the DNA TGTGCCAGCAGCCTAGACGACGGGCTCCGAACCTACGAGCAGTACTTC. Translating gives CASSLDDGLRTYEQYF. The chain carries TRBV4-2 and TRBJ2-7; D is unclear. The CDR3 spans 16 residues. V was shortened by 4 bases and J by 2 bases, with 18 bases between the two germline ends. Germline V gives CDR1 LGHNA, CDR2 YNFKEQ.

This clonotype was recorded once. The CDR3 region is CASSLDHRGSYGYTF. The CDR3 coding sequence is TGTGCCAGCAGTTTAGATCACAGGGGCTCCTATGGCTACACCTTC. This sequence joins TRBV12-3 or TRBV12-4 and TRBJ1-2; 7 bases map to TRBD1. V was clipped by 1 base and J by 4 bases; unmatched bases: 6. The CDR3 loop spans 15 amino acids.

J is TRBJ1-1 and V is TRBV27; 8 bases line up with TRBD1. Unmatched junction bases numbered 10, after V lost 6 bases and J lost 1 base. In germline, CDR1 is MNHEY, CDR2 SMNVEV (reference sequence). This CDR3 has 16 amino acids. The CDR3 loop reads CASSSRTGRRNTEAFF. The CDR3 nucleotides are TGTGCCAGCAGCTCCCGGACAGGGCGGCGGAACACTGAAGCTTTCTTT.

This clonotype was seen a handful of times. The J gene is TRBJ1-2, the V gene TRBV6-1; a possible D gene is TRBD1 (5 bases). V was clipped by 5 bases and J by 2 bases, with 9 bases between them. The CDR3 is made up of 13 amino acids. The germline CDR1 and CDR2 sequences are MNHNS and SASEGT. Written as DNA, the CDR3 is TGTGCCAGCAGTCCGGGACTAAACTATGGCTACACCTTC. It encodes CASSPGLNYGYTF.

A single count supports this clonotype. The rearrangement joins TRBV12-3 or TRBV12-4 to TRBJ2-7; TRBD1 matches 10 bases. The CDR3 spans 14 residues. V lost 4 bases to trimming and J lost 6 bases; unmatched junction nucleotides: 6. The CDR3 region has the DNA TGTGCCAGCAGTTACTGGACAGGGGGAGCCGAGCAGTACTTC. This sequence encodes CASSYWTGGAEQYF.

The rearrangement joins TRBV6-1 to TRBJ2-5; tentative D call: TRBD2 (5 bases). V lost 6 bases to trimming and J lost 2 bases, with 13 bases between them. The CDR3 consists of 14 residues. The germline V gene encodes CDR1 MNHNS and CDR2 SASEGT. The CDR3 coding sequence is TGTGCCAGCAGGGAATACGGGATTCAAGAGACCCAGTACTTC. Translated: CASREYGIQETQYF.

V gene TRBV6-1 combines with J gene TRBJ2-2, with 13 bases fitting TRBD2. This CDR3 region has 16 residues. Germline assignment: CDR1 MNHNS and CDR2 SASEGT. The J segment lost 3 bases and the V segment lost 6 bases, leaving 4 bases of the junction unmatched. CDR3 nucleotides: TGTGCCAGCAGCAGAGGACTAGCGGGAGACACCGGGGAGCTGTTTTTT. Protein product: CASSRGLAGDTGELFF.

This clonotype has only a few counts. Sequence at one end of the junction differs from germline and may be a read error. The V gene is TRBV6-1, the J gene TRBJ2-4; maybe TRBD1 (6 bases). The CDR3 is made up of 10 amino acids. CDR1 MNHNS and CDR2 SASEGT come from the germline V gene. The CDR3 DNA is TGTGCCAGCAGGAGGGACATTAAGTACTTC. Amino acids: CASRRDIKYF.

The chain uses TRBV20-1 and TRBJ2-5; 10 nucleotides match TRBD2. The trim removed 4 bases at V and 2 bases at J, leaving 4 bases unmatched. CDR3 size: 14 residues. The germline V gene has CDR1 DFQATT and CDR2 SNEGSKA (reference sequence). CDR3 DNA: TGCAGTGCTATGACTAGCGGGTTTCAAGAGACCCAGTACTTC. This translates into CSAMTSGFQETQYF.

As concerns this clonotype: Compared with germline, one end of the junction differs, possibly owing to a read error. The CDR3 DNA reads as TGCGTCAGCAGCACCTCCGGGACAGGGTTGGAGACCCAGTACTTC. It encodes CVSSTSGTGLETQYF. This chain links TRBV4-1 with TRBJ2-5, with 9 positions matching TRBD1. CDR1 is MGHRA and CDR2 is YSYEKL in the germline V gene. The CDR3 runs 15 residues.

The V call is TRBV18, the J call TRBJ1-1; D perhaps matches TRBD1 (6 bases). Trimming took off 3 bases at V and 4 bases at J, with 15 bases between the two ends. Germline CDR1 KGHSH, CDR2 LQKENI. The CDR3 totals 15 residues. CDR3 coding DNA: TGTGCCAGCTCACCTCCCGGGACATGGAGCACTGAAGCTTTCTTT. Protein: CASSPPGTWSTEAFF.

This clonotype was counted many times. The chain joins TRBV6-5 to TRBJ2-7, with TRBD1 identical over 7 bases. The CDR3 extends over 17 amino acids. Germline CDR1 is MNHEY and CDR2 is SVGAGI. V lost 0 bases to trimming and J lost 4 bases; unmatched junction nucleotides: 12. The CDR3 coding sequence is TGTGCCAGCAGTTACTCGAATGTGGGCAGGGGGTCGTACGAGCAGTACTTC. Residues: CASSYSNVGRGSYEQYF.

Of note for this clonotype: The germline gene is not matched at one end of the junction; a read error may be the cause. V usage is TRBV24-1 and J usage is TRBJ2-5; D may match TRBD1 or TRBD2 (5 bases each). Germline values: CDR1 KGHDR, CDR2 SFDVKD. The CDR3 consists of 13 residues. This CDR3 is CATSDLTGTSRSF. DNA of the CDR3: TGTGCCACCAGTGACCTCACCGGGACCAGTCGTTCGTTC.

The J gene is TRBJ2-1, the V gene TRBV4-2; unclear D gene. This CDR3 contains 14 residues. CDR1 and CDR2 (germline): LGHNA, YNFKEQ. The V end was cut by 1 base, the J end by 4 bases, with 8 bases between. CDR3 sequence reads: CASSQVLFYNEQFF. CDR3 in DNA: TGTGCCAGCAGCCAAGTGCTTTTTTACAATGAGCAGTTCTTC.

CDR3 loop: CASSLTRAIPEQYF. Written as DNA, the CDR3 is TGTGCCAGCAGCTTAACTAGGGCAATTCCCGAGCAGTACTTC. V is TRBV7-2 and J is TRBJ2-7, with D perhaps matching TRBD2 (5 bases). The germline CDR1 and CDR2 sequences are SGHTA and FQGNSA. V dropped 2 bases and J dropped 6 bases, with 14 bases sitting between them. The CDR3 is 14 amino acids.

The chain has TRBV6-5 and TRBJ2-5; 7 positions agree with TRBD2. V lost 2 bases to trimming and J lost 13 bases; unmatched junction nucleotides: 4. The CDR3 has 11 residues. The germline gives CDR1 MNHEY, CDR2 SVGAGI. This CDR3 is CASSYGGGWYF. The CDR3 nucleotides read TGTGCCAGCAGTTACGGCGGGGGATGGTACTTC.

This clonotype has ten or more counts. The chain uses TRBV2 and TRBJ2-7; a possible D gene is TRBD1 (5 bases). Germline V gene data show CDR1 as SNHLY and CDR2 as FYNNEI. This CDR3 region has 15 residues. The germline V and J ends were trimmed by 5 bases and 0 bases, with 14 bases remaining between them. The CDR3 protein is CASSYGQRTSYEQYF. The CDR3 nucleotides are TGTGCCAGCAGTTATGGACAACGGACCTCCTACGAGCAGTACTTC.

This rearrangement joins TRBV12-3 or TRBV12-4 to TRBJ1-3; 7 nucleotides align to TRBD1. V shed 3 bases and J 4 bases; nucleotides not matched to a gene: 6. The CDR3 loop spans 15 amino acids. The CDR3 DNA follows: TGTGCCAGCAGTTTCCAGGGGACAGCAGGAAACACCATATATTTT. It yields the protein CASSFQGTAGNTIYF.

The rearrangement links TRBV19 to TRBJ1-1; 7 positions match TRBD1. The ends lost 4 bases at V and 4 bases at J; junction bases unmatched: 6. The CDR3 is made up of 14 amino acids. Germline V gene sequence: CDR1 LNHDA, CDR2 SQIVND (reference sequence). This CDR3 is CASSTQGRGTEAFF. CDR3 bases: TGTGCCAGTAGTACACAGGGGAGGGGCACTGAAGCTTTCTTT.

This clonotype occurred a few times. The rearrangement links TRBV13 to TRBJ1-2, with D perhaps TRBD1 (6 bases). This CDR3 is 13 amino acids long. V dropped 3 bases and J dropped 7 bases, with 12 bases sitting between them. Germline CDR1 is PRHDT and CDR2 is FYEKMQ (reference sequence). The CDR3 DNA sequence: TGTGCCAGCAGCTTGGGGGCCAGGGGTGGCTACACCTTC. This translates into CASSLGARGGYTF. Supplemented by reference TRBV13 and TRBJ1-2, the full variable domain reads AAGVIQSPRHLIKEKRETATLKCYPIPRHDTVYWYQQGPGQDPQFLISFYEKMQSDKGSIPDRFSAQQFSDYHSELNMSSLELGDSALYFCASSLGARGGYTFGSGTRLTVV.

This clonotype was observed a few times. V usage is TRBV4-3 and J usage is TRBJ2-5; the D is unclear. Germline V gene data show CDR1 as LGHNA and CDR2 as YSLEER. The V and J ends lost 0 bases and 5 bases respectively, with 13 bases between them. The CDR3 loop spans 15 amino acids. The chain's CDR3 is CASSQDAGGRETQYF. The CDR3 nucleotides read TGCGCCAGCAGCCAAGATGCTGGCGGAAGGGAGACCCAGTACTTC.

To note about this clonotype: This may stem from a read error, because a much larger clone lies one nucleotide away. This rearrangement joins TRBV28 to TRBJ2-7, with D unresolved. The CDR3 covers 12 residues. Germline CDR1 MDHEN, CDR2 SYDVKM. The CDR3 sequence is CASLQPAYEQCF. The DNA for the CDR3 is TGTGCCAGTCTACAGCCTGCCTACGAGCAGTGCTTC.

The rearrangement links TRBV6-5 to TRBJ1-5; D is perhaps TRBD1 (6 bases). This CDR3 region has 15 residues. The germline V and J ends were trimmed by 4 bases and 5 bases, with 15 bases remaining between them. In germline, CDR1 is MNHEY, CDR2 SVGAGI. CDR3 protein: CASSSSGTWDQPQHF. The CDR3 DNA follows: TGTGCCAGCAGTTCGTCAGGGACATGGGATCAGCCCCAGCATTTT.

This clonotype occurred many times. The chain has TRBV7-8 and TRBJ2-7; D possibly matches TRBD1 or TRBD2 (5 bases each). V was trimmed by 2 bases and J by 4 bases, leaving 15 bases between them. The germline gives CDR1 SGHVS, CDR2 FQNEAQ. The CDR3 is 15 amino acids. This chain's CDR3 is CASSLNDRGRYEQYF. CDR3 DNA sequence: TGTGCCAGCAGCTTAAATGACAGAGGGCGATACGAGCAGTACTTC. Variable domain in full (rest from reference TRBV7-8 and TRBJ2-7): GAGVSQSPRYKVAKRGQDVALRCDPISGHVSLFWYQQALGQGPEFLTYFQNEAQLDKSGLPSDRFFAERPEGSVSTLKIQRTQQEDSAVYLCASSLNDRGRYEQYFGPGTRLTVT.